These 24 T cell receptor beta chains were all obtained from the same sample, sequenced in a study of beta chain features in type 1 diabetes. The whole isolated RNA underwent reverse transcription, so sequencing captured expressed TCRB transcripts. Assay: immunoSEQ multiplex PCR; the TCRdb copy retains only in-frame clones and omits some. The sample has around 350,000 clones, approximately 12% seen once. Sequencing input: naive CD4+ T cells from blood. Receptors were obtained from a man younger than 30 in good health.

This clone was seen a handful of times. The chain employs TRBV4-3 and TRBJ2-5, with TRBD2 identical over 9 bases. The V gene end was trimmed by 0 bases and the J gene end by 8 bases; junction bases not matched to a gene: 4. The CDR3 consists of 14 residues. Germline V lookup: CDR1 LGHNA, CDR2 YSLEER. CDR3 loop: CASSQDRGGGTQYF. In nucleotides, the CDR3 is TGCGCCAGCAGCCAAGACCGCGGGGGGGGTACCCAGTACTTC.

A few counts support this clone. The chain employs TRBV2 and TRBJ1-2; 9 bases map to TRBD1. Trimming took 6 bases from V and 4 from J; bases not matched to a gene: 9. This CDR3 region has 15 residues. The germline V gene has CDR1 SNHLY and CDR2 FYNNEI. The CDR3 nucleotides are TGTGCCAGCAGCCCCGGACAGGGGACCACCTATGGCTACACCTTC. Protein sequence: CASSPGQGTTYGYTF.

V usage is TRBV7-9 and J usage is TRBJ2-2, with a tentative D call TRBD1 (5 bases). The CDR3 is made up of 14 amino acids. CDR1 is SEHNR, CDR2 FQNEAQ, per germline (reference sequence). Trimming removed 3 bases from V and 6 bases from J, with 11 bases in between. The CDR3 region has the DNA TGTGCCAGCAGCTTTACAGGCAACGCCGGGGAGCTGTTTTTT. Translating it yields CASSFTGNAGELFF.

J is TRBJ1-5 and V is TRBV27; D not certain. The germline V and J ends were trimmed by 6 bases and 4 bases, with 10 bases remaining between them. CDR3 length: 13 amino acids. Germline CDR1 and CDR2: MNHEY and SMNVEV (reference sequence). In nucleotides, the CDR3 is TGTGCCAGCAGCCCTCGTAGTAATCAGCCCCAGCATTTT. Its protein is CASSPRSNQPQHF.

This chain connects TRBV28 to TRBJ1-2; D is ambiguous. Trimming stripped 5 bases from V and 11 bases from J, with 12 bases between. CDR1 is MDHEN and CDR2 is SYDVKM in the germline V gene. The CDR3 contains 11 residues. CDR3: CASSKNKRYTF. CDR3 nucleotides: TGTGCCAGCAGTAAGAACAAGAGGTACACCTTC.

The DNA of the CDR3 is TGCGCCAGCAGCCAAGATTACGGGTCTCGCAATCAGCCCCAGCATTTT. Its protein product is CASSQDYGSRNQPQHF. The rearrangement links TRBV4-3 to TRBJ1-5; D is unresolved. The CDR3 runs 16 residues. The V gene's germline CDR1 is LGHNA and CDR2 YSLEER. Trimming shortened V by 0 bases and J by 2 bases, and 11 bases separated the two germline ends.

This clone showed up just a few times. V and J are TRBV10-3 and TRBJ2-7; 11 nucleotides align to TRBD2. The CDR3 covers 14 residues. V lost 7 bases and J lost 6; bases outside the gene matches: 8. The V gene's germline CDR1 is ENHRY and CDR2 SYGVKD. The CDR3 sequence is CAIKTIAGGPEQYF. Here the CDR3 DNA reads TGTGCCATCAAGACTATAGCGGGAGGGCCCGAGCAGTACTTC.

This clone was counted a few times. The CDR3: CASSFDNVYEQYF. The CDR3 bases are TGTGCCAGCAGCTTTGACAATGTCTACGAGCAGTACTTC. V usage is TRBV7-2 and J usage is TRBJ2-7; D remains unclear. From germline, CDR1 is SGHTA and CDR2 FQGNSA. Between the trimmed V and J ends, which lost 3 bases and 3 bases, there was a span of 9 bases. The CDR3 is made up of 13 amino acids.

The chain has TRBV10-3 and TRBJ2-5, with 10 bases identical to TRBD2. V gave up 6 bases and J gave up 2 bases; unmatched junction bases: 3. Looked up from germline, CDR1 is ENHRY and CDR2 is SYGVKD. The CDR3 is 14 amino acids. The CDR3 DNA reads TGTGCCATCAGCCCTAGCGGGGGTCAAGAGACCCAGTACTTC. Its translation: CAISPSGGQETQYF.

This clone was found a few times. The genes are TRBV30 and TRBJ1-3, with D possibly TRBD1 on 5 matching bases. The germline V and J ends were trimmed by 5 bases and 0 bases, with 8 bases remaining between them. The CDR3 runs to 13 residues. The V gene's germline CDR1 is GTSNPN and CDR2 SVGIG (reference sequence). The CDR3 DNA follows: TGTGCCTGGCGGACATACTCTGGAAACACCATATATTTT. This encodes CAWRTYSGNTIYF.

The chain's CDR3 is CASSLNGGRGYGYTF. Here the CDR3 DNA reads TGTGCCAGCAGCTTAAATGGAGGCAGGGGGTATGGCTACACCTTC. The chain combines TRBV7-3 with TRBJ1-2; 7 bases align to TRBD1. Per germline, CDR1 SGHTA and CDR2 FQGTGA. Germline trimming cut 1 base from V and 5 bases from J; bases unmatched to any gene: 7. This CDR3 has 15 amino acids. The full variable domain, in which reference TRBV7-3 and TRBJ1-2 provide the parts outside the CDR3, is GAGVSQTPSNKVTEKGKYVELRCDPISGHTALYWYRQSLGQGPEFLIYFQGTGAADDSGLPNDRFFAVRPEGSVSTLKIQRTERGDSAVYLCASSLNGGRGYGYTFGSGTRLTVV.

This clone was observed a handful of times. The J gene is TRBJ2-2, the V gene TRBV29-1; maybe TRBD2 (6 bases). V lost 4 bases and J lost 6, with 12 bases in between. The CDR3 length is 13 residues. The germline CDR1 and CDR2 sequences are SQVTM and ANQGSEA. CDR3 DNA sequence: TGCAGCGTTGTTACAGGAGGGGCCGGGGAGCTGTTTTTT. It codes for CSVVTGGAGELFF.

The V gene is TRBV6-1, the J gene TRBJ2-7; D unresolved. Germline assignment: CDR1 MNHNS and CDR2 SASEGT. CDR3 length: 11 residues. V was trimmed by 11 bases and J by 5 bases, leaving 13 bases between them. CDR3: CASANVDEQYF. For the CDR3, the DNA is TGTGCCTCTGCGAACGTCGACGAGCAGTACTTC.

This clone has more than one count but fewer than ten. This chain uses TRBV28 with TRBJ1-2; TRBD1 agrees at 8 bases. The CDR3 consists of 13 residues. J was trimmed by 8 bases and V by 6 bases; bases with no gene match: 8. Germline assignment: CDR1 MDHEN and CDR2 SYDVKM. Here the CDR3 reads CASSPQGARGYTF. The CDR3 DNA follows: TGTGCCAGCAGCCCTCAGGGGGCTAGAGGCTACACCTTC.

The rearrangement joins TRBV18 to TRBJ1-2; no clear D gene. V was pared by 3 bases and J by 4 bases, with 9 bases between. Per germline, CDR1 KGHSH and CDR2 LQKENI. This CDR3 spans 13 amino acids. DNA of the CDR3: TGTGCCAGCTCACCCCTACAGATCTATGGCTACACCTTC. As protein: CASSPLQIYGYTF.

The rearrangement links TRBV15 to TRBJ2-5, with a possible D match to TRBD1 (7 bases). V lost 0 bases, J lost 4 bases, and 18 bases lay in between. Per the germline V gene, CDR1 is LNHNV and CDR2 is YYDKDF (reference sequence). The CDR3 is 17 residues long. The CDR3 DNA is TGTGCCACCAGCAGAGAAGGAGGGGGCGTATTTGGAGAGACCCAGTACTTC. Translated: CATSREGGGVFGETQYF.

V is TRBV25-1 and J is TRBJ1-4; D gene ambiguous. CDR1 is MGHDK, CDR2 SYGVNS, per germline. Trimming removed 1 base from V and 10 bases from J, with 16 bases in between. The CDR3 extends over 15 amino acids. CDR3 DNA sequence: TGTGCCAGCAGTGAATTTCGGGGAGAGGGATCAAAACTGTTTTTT. Translating gives CASSEFRGEGSKLFF.

The sample holds a few counts of this clone. CDR3 coding DNA: TGCGCCAGCAGCTTGGACGGACAGGGGGCTAGTGGCTACACCTTC. Its translation is CASSLDGQGASGYTF. J is TRBJ1-2 and V is TRBV5-1; 11 bases are shared with TRBD1. The CDR3 has 15 amino acids. V trimming: 0 bases; J trimming: 7 bases; junction bases outside the gene matches: 5. The germline V gene encodes CDR1 SGHRS and CDR2 YFSETQ.

This rearrangement joins TRBV29-1 to TRBJ2-3, with 8 bases fitting TRBD1. The V and J ends lost 7 bases and 3 bases, in that order; junction bases with no gene match: 3. The CDR3 spans 12 residues. Germline V CDR1 and CDR2: SQVTM, ANQGSEA. The CDR3 nucleotides read TGCAGCGCCTGGACAGGGACAGATACGCAGTATTTT. Translation: CSAWTGTDTQYF.

This clone turned up a few times. The chain employs TRBV4-2 and TRBJ2-5, with D hard to call. V was trimmed by 0 bases and J by 4 bases, leaving 6 bases between them. Germline CDR1 reads LGHNA; CDR2 reads YNFKEQ. CDR3 length: 13 residues. The CDR3 DNA follows: TGTGCCAGCAGCCAAGATCTTATAGAGACCCAGTACTTC. As protein: CASSQDLIETQYF.

This clone has more than one count but fewer than ten. The chain links TRBV7-3 to TRBJ1-2; 9 bases are a match to TRBD1. CDR3 length: 16 amino acids. Germline V CDR1 and CDR2: SGHTA, FQGTGA. V trimming: 0 bases; J trimming: 1 base; junction bases outside the gene matches: 3. The CDR3 is CASSLTGQGRNYGYTF. The CDR3 coding sequence is TGTGCCAGCAGCTTAACTGGACAGGGGCGTAACTATGGCTACACCTTC.

The chain uses TRBV6-6 and TRBJ2-5, with 9 nucleotides matching TRBD2. The V gene end was trimmed by 5 bases and the J gene end by 6 bases; junction bases not matched to a gene: 7. The CDR3 contains 14 residues. Germline values: CDR1 MNHNY, CDR2 SVGAGI (reference sequence). CDR3 nucleotide sequence: TGTGCCAGCAGTGCGAGCGGGGGGCCTCAGACCCAGTACTTC. As protein: CASSASGGPQTQYF.

This sequence joins TRBV28 and TRBJ2-1, with D unclear. The CDR3 has 14 amino acids. CDR1 is MDHEN and CDR2 is SYDVKM in the germline V gene. Trimming stripped 2 bases from V and 0 bases from J, with 5 bases between. In DNA, the CDR3 is TGTGCCAGCAGTTTAACAAGCTCCTACAATGAGCAGTTCTTC. This translates into CASSLTSSYNEQFF.

This chain uses TRBV28 with TRBJ2-1; 8 bases match TRBD2. The CDR3 extends over 16 amino acids. CDR1 and CDR2 (germline): MDHEN, SYDVKM. Germline trimming cut 1 base from V and 4 bases from J; bases unmatched to any gene: 6. In DNA form, the CDR3 reads TGTGCCAGCAGTTTATCATATGCGGGGGGTTACAATGAGCAGTTCTTC. Translation gives CASSLSYAGGYNEQFF.